This T cell receptor (beta chain) appears in the sequencing data of a study of CD4+ T cells in melanoma (dated by TCRdb to between 2020 and 2023). General notes on the study: Neoantigen-specific CD4+ T cells in human melanoma were what the study investigated. The paper's findings and limits, for the study overall: Neoantigen-specific CD4+ T cells in melanoma were reported to have a range of differentiation states. The report described a correlation between neoantigen-specific CD4+ T cells and the function of CD8+ T cells, macrophages and B cells.

Library preparation employed the immunoSEQ multiplex PCR assay. TCRdb took over this immuneACCESS table, retaining in-frame rearrangements with V and J assigned. Such tables are incomplete; in checked studies, under half of the missing clones stem from an unresolved V gene, and the remainder is unexplained. This sample is represented by fewer than 15,000 clones; over 65% of them were singletons. The ten largest clones capture 16% of the sample. Concerning this clone itself: Its antigen is currently not known. Within one base of it there is no much larger clone, and no base qualities were kept.

The donors were melanoma patients. There are 14 amino acids in the CDR3, from cysteine to phenylalanine inclusive. Just CDR3 DNA is preserved here, 42 bases in frame from base 1. V is cut by 1 base and J by 0 bases, and the space between the germline ends is 5 bases. Looking up the germline V gene yields CDR1 SGHVS and CDR2 FQNEAQ. The chain is encoded by TRBV7-8 joined to TRBJ2-3, with the D gene call left open. Sample: cells from a culture (not recorded whether cultured in vitro). The origin of this receptor is a human donor with melanoma. The CDR3 reads as follows: CASSLGASTDTQYF. The base sequence is TGTGCCAGCAGCTTAGGGGCTAGCACAGATACGCAGTATTTT.